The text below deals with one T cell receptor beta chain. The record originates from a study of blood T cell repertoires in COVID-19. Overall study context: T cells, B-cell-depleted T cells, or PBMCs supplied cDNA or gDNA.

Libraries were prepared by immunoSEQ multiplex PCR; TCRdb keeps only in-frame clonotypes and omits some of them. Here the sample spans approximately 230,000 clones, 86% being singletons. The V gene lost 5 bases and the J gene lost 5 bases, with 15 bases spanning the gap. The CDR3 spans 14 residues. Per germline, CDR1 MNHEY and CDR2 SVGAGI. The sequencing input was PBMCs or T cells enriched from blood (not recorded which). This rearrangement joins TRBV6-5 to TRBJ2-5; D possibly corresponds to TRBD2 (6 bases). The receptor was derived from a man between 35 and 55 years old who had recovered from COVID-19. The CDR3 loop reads CASSPRDWRETQYF. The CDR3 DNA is TGTGCCAGCAGTCCCCGGGACTGGAGGGAGACCCAGTACTTC.